The 21 T cell receptor beta chains given below trace back to one sample, sequenced in a study of Graves' ophthalmopathy and Graves' hyperthyroidism. Beta-chain TCR CDR3 regions were amplified from RNA transcripts. First-round RT-PCR employed HTBI primers, with a second-round multiplex PCR after it. MiXCR, applied by TCRdb to the multiplex PCR reads, yields one record per CDR3 protein. The sample includes about half a million distinct CDR3 sequences, around 14% of them seen just once. Sequencing input: blood. Source of these receptors: a woman in her thirties with Graves' ophthalmopathy.

This clonotype was recorded many times. The V and J genes are TRBV29-1 and TRBJ2-5; TRBD1 aligns across 8 bases. Germline trimming cut 7 bases from V and 5 bases from J; bases unmatched to any gene: 6. Germline lookup yields CDR1 SQVTM and CDR2 ANQGSEA. This CDR3 comprises 12 residues. The CDR3 sequence is CSGQGAGETQYF. CDR3 nucleotide sequence: TGCAGCGGTCAGGGGGCTGGGGAGACCCAGTACTTC.

This clonotype was detected many times. The rearrangement links TRBV5-1 to TRBJ1-5; no definite D call. V was clipped by 1 base and J by 4 bases, with 6 bases between them. Germline loops: CDR1 SGHRS, CDR2 YFSETQ. This CDR3 region has 13 residues. The CDR3 loop is CASSLFGNQPQHF. DNA for the CDR3: TGCGCCAGCAGCTTGTTCGGGAATCAGCCCCAGCATTTT.

The table lists this clonotype with many counts. The chain is built from TRBV7-6 and TRBJ1-6; D unresolved. The CDR3 covers 16 residues. Germline values: CDR1 SGHVS, CDR2 FNYEAQ. V dropped 5 bases and J dropped 2 bases, with 13 bases sitting between them. CDR3 in amino acids: CASSPSMGTYNSPLHF. Here the CDR3 DNA reads TGTGCCAGCAGCCCATCAATGGGGACCTATAATTCACCCCTCCACTTT.

This clonotype has ten or more counts. The chain uses TRBV6-5 and TRBJ2-6; D is unresolved. Germline CDR1 reads MNHEY; CDR2 reads SVGAGI. The CDR3 contains 13 residues. Deletions cut 7 bases from V and 0 bases from J, with 4 bases between. Here the CDR3 reads CASTFSGANVLTF. In DNA form, the CDR3 reads TGTGCCAGCACGTTCTCTGGGGCCAACGTCCTGACTTTC.

This clonotype was counted at least ten times. The chain employs TRBV6-1 and TRBJ2-5, with TRBD1 matching over 9 bases. The CDR3 spans 18 residues. Germline trimming cut 7 bases from V and 4 bases from J; bases unmatched to any gene: 19. CDR1 MNHNS and CDR2 SASEGT come from the germline V gene. CDR3 nucleotides: TGTGCCAGCACCCACCGGGACAGGGCTTTGATGGATGGAGAGACCCAGTACTTC. Its protein is CASTHRDRALMDGETQYF.

The chain has TRBV4-1 and TRBJ2-7, with 8 bases lining up with TRBD2. This CDR3 has 19 residues. CDR1 MGHRA and CDR2 YSYEKL come from the germline V gene. V dropped 2 bases and J dropped 7; count of bases not matched to a gene: 22. The CDR3 loop is CASSQLVPRRGGRPLEQYF. CDR3 DNA: TGCGCCAGCAGCCAATTAGTCCCTCGGAGGGGCGGGAGGCCTTTGGAGCAGTACTTC.

This clonotype was observed at least ten times. This rearrangement joins TRBV5-1 to TRBJ1-2, with D uncertain. Germline lookup yields CDR1 SGHRS and CDR2 YFSETQ. The V gene lost 7 bases and the J gene lost 7 bases, with 11 bases spanning the gap. This CDR3 contains 11 residues. The DNA of the CDR3 is TGCGCCAGCCGAGGGAGCGTTGGCTACACCTTC. This translates into CASRGSVGYTF.

This clonotype appeared many times. V and J are TRBV27 and TRBJ1-6; D unresolved. CDR1 is MNHEY and CDR2 is SMNVEV in the germline V gene (reference sequence). V was shortened by 5 bases and J by 8 bases, with 10 bases between the two germline ends. The CDR3 has 13 residues. For the CDR3, the DNA is TGTGCCAGCAGTATAGGTTGGGATTCACCCCTCCACTTT. It is translated as CASSIGWDSPLHF.

This clonotype was seen at least ten times. The chain uses TRBV7-2 and TRBJ2-7, with a tentative D call TRBD2 (7 bases). Germline V gene data show CDR1 as SGHTA and CDR2 as FQGNSA. The CDR3 totals 15 residues. V was clipped by 3 bases and J by 4 bases, with 16 bases between them. CDR3 loop: CASSLSAGGAYEQYF. CDR3 nucleotides: TGTGCCAGCAGCTTGTCGGCTGGGGGGGCGTACGAGCAGTACTTC.

This clonotype was counted many times. The V and J genes are TRBV6-1 and TRBJ2-5; D may correspond to TRBD1 or TRBD2 (5 bases each). CDR3 length equals 15 residues. With 6 bases removed from V and 5 bases from J, the gap between germline ends came to 19 bases. From germline, CDR1 is MNHNS and CDR2 SASEGT. CDR3 sequence: CASRTEGTAEETQYF. The CDR3 region has the DNA TGTGCCAGCAGAACCGAGGGGACCGCGGAGGAGACCCAGTACTTC.

At least ten counts were recorded for this clonotype. The chain employs TRBV7-3 and TRBJ2-6; TRBD1 aligns across 9 bases. CDR1 is SGHTA, CDR2 FQGTGA, per germline. V shed 2 bases, J shed 3 bases, and the junction held 17 bases outside the gene matches. CDR3 length: 21 residues. CDR3 region: CASSLRARQGLGQGGANVLTF. DNA of the CDR3: TGTGCCAGCAGCTTACGAGCCAGACAGGGGTTGGGACAGGGTGGGGCCAACGTCCTGACTTTC.

This clonotype was observed at least ten times. This chain links TRBV6-5 with TRBJ1-1, with a weak D call TRBD1 (6 bases). V dropped 5 bases and J dropped 11 bases, with 18 bases sitting between them. CDR1 and CDR2 (germline): MNHEY, SVGAGI. CDR3 length equals 13 residues. The CDR3, as DNA: TGTGCCAGCAGTACGCAACAGGGTTTGTACGCTTTCTTT. Translated, it gives CASSTQQGLYAFF.

This clonotype was picked up many times. V and J are TRBV27 and TRBJ1-5; weak D call: TRBD1 (5 bases). Germline V gives CDR1 MNHEY, CDR2 SMNVEV (reference sequence). The CDR3 extends over 14 amino acids. The V end lost 5 bases, the J end lost 3 bases, and 11 bases lay between the germline ends. As DNA, the CDR3 is TGTGCCAGCAGTCTCCAGGGAATCAATCAGCCCCAGCATTTT. Translated, it gives CASSLQGINQPQHF.

This clonotype was recorded at least ten times. The chain has TRBV12-3 or TRBV12-4 and TRBJ1-5; D perhaps matches TRBD1 (6 bases). The CDR3 extends over 15 amino acids. The germline V and J ends were trimmed by 5 bases and 7 bases, with 18 bases remaining between them. Written as DNA, the CDR3 is TGTGCCAGCAGTGGCCTAGGGGGGTCTGGGCAGCCCCAGCATTTT. Translating it yields CASSGLGGSGQPQHF.

This clonotype came up many times. The CDR3 bases are TGTGCCAGCAGCTTAGGGCGGGCGTGGGGGAGCACTGAAGCTTTCTTT. Translated, it gives CASSLGRAWGSTEAFF. The chain combines TRBV7-2 with TRBJ1-1; possibly TRBD1 for D (5 bases). CDR1 SGHTA and CDR2 FQGNSA come from the germline V gene. The CDR3 spans 16 residues. V was shortened by 1 base and J by 4 bases, with 16 bases between the two germline ends.

This clonotype was picked up many times. The rearrangement uses TRBV11-2 and TRBJ1-2, with D maybe TRBD1 (6 bases). Trimming left V 5 bases short and J 4 bases short, with 14 bases between. CDR1 and CDR2 from the germline V gene are SGHAT and FQNNGV. The CDR3 consists of 14 residues. CDR3 sequence (DNA): TGTGCCAGCAGCCCAGGACAGAAGCGCTATGGCTACACCTTC. Amino acids: CASSPGQKRYGYTF.

This clonotype was picked up many times. The rearrangement links TRBV6-1 to TRBJ2-7; D unresolved. The CDR3 totals 13 residues. Trimming stripped 0 bases from V and 0 bases from J, with 3 bases between. Germline V gene data show CDR1 as MNHNS and CDR2 as SASEGT. The CDR3 region is CASSEAYSYEQYF. CDR3 sequence (DNA): TGTGCCAGCAGTGAAGCGTACTCCTACGAGCAGTACTTC.

This clonotype has at least ten counts. The rearrangement joins TRBV25-1 to TRBJ2-2; 14 bases are a match to TRBD2. The CDR3 length is 19 residues. Germline CDR1 and CDR2: MGHDK and SYGVNS. V lost 6 bases and J lost 0; bases outside the gene matches: 9. CDR3 DNA sequence: TGTGCCAGCAGAAGGACTAGCGGGAGGCCGTTCGCGAACACCGGGGAGCTGTTTTTT. Translation gives CASRRTSGRPFANTGELFF.

The V call is TRBV20-1, the J call TRBJ2-5, with TRBD2 as a possible D gene (6 bases). CDR3 length: 14 amino acids. Trimming removed 2 bases at V and 2 bases at J, with 12 bases between. Looked up from germline, CDR1 is DFQATT and CDR2 is SNEGSKA (reference sequence). This chain's CDR3 is CSARLARIQETQYF. DNA for the CDR3: TGCAGTGCTAGACTAGCGCGCATACAAGAGACCCAGTACTTC.

This clonotype was recorded many times. This sequence joins TRBV7-3 and TRBJ1-2, with 7 bases matching TRBD1. V dropped 5 bases and J dropped 6; count of bases not matched to a gene: 6. The CDR3 contains 13 residues. Germline-derived CDR1 and CDR2 are SGHTA and FQGTGA. The CDR3 nucleotides are TGTGCCAGCAGCATGACAGGGAATGATGGCTACACCTTC. It is translated as CASSMTGNDGYTF.

V usage is TRBV25-1 and J usage is TRBJ1-1; possibly TRBD1 for D (5 bases). The CDR3 contains 11 residues. Germline loops: CDR1 MGHDK, CDR2 SYGVNS. V was pared by 5 bases and J by 11 bases, with 12 bases between. CDR3 coding DNA: TGTGCCAGCAGTTCCAGGGAGGATGCTTTCTTT. Protein product: CASSSREDAFF. Complete variable domain (other parts from reference TRBV25-1 and TRBJ1-1): EADIYQTPRYLVIGTGKKITLECSQTMGHDKMYWYQQDPGMELHLIHYSYGVNSTEKGDLSSESTVSRIRTEHFPLTLESARPSHTSQYLCASSSREDAFFGQGTRLTVV.